A selection of T cell receptor beta chains follows, all from one sample in a study of naive and memory T cell subsets. TCRdb independently ran MiXCR on the 5' RACE reads; one entry per CDR3 protein. The sample contains roughly 62,000 distinct CDR3 sequences, over 7% of which appear only once. The receptor set was obtained from a male donor in good health. Both conserved end residues are part of each CDR3. Each record gives: V gene, D gene, J gene, clone size, CDR3 DNA, CDR3 protein. A D gene is named only where the DNA matches it firmly. The size of a clone is reported for some rows only, either as once, few or many, or as a class for expanded clones.

v_call: TRBV18; d_call: .; j_call: TRBJ2-7; clone_size: .; cdr3_nt: TGTGCCAGCTCACCACCGGGTTCTGAGCAGTACTTC; cdr3_aa: CASSPPGSEQYF
v_call: TRBV5-6; d_call: .; j_call: TRBJ1-1; clone_size: .; cdr3_nt: TGTGCCAGCAGCTTTGGGTGGATAAGGGGAAAGGGCGCTGAAGCTTTCTTT; cdr3_aa: CASSFGWIRGKGAEAFF
v_call: TRBV6-6; d_call: .; j_call: TRBJ2-6; clone_size: many; cdr3_nt: TGTGCCAGCAGTTACGAAGGGAGGTCTGGGGCCAACGTCCTGACTTTC; cdr3_aa: CASSYEGRSGANVLTF
v_call: TRBV19; d_call: TRBD1; j_call: TRBJ2-2; clone_size: .; cdr3_nt: TGTGCCAGTATTCCGGGACAGGGGGCCGGGGAGCTGTTTTTT; cdr3_aa: CASIPGQGAGELFF
v_call: TRBV7-9; d_call: .; j_call: TRBJ1-4; clone_size: many; cdr3_nt: TGTGCCAGCAGCTTATCTACTGAAAAACTGTTTTTT; cdr3_aa: CASSLSTEKLFF
v_call: TRBV18; d_call: .; j_call: TRBJ2-5; clone_size: .; cdr3_nt: TGTGCCAGCTCACCACCCGGCAGGAGCGACCAAGAGACCCAGTACTTC; cdr3_aa: CASSPPGRSDQETQYF
v_call: TRBV19; d_call: .; j_call: TRBJ1-1; clone_size: many; cdr3_nt: TGTGCCACTATCGAGAACACTGAAGCTTTCTTT; cdr3_aa: CATIENTEAFF
v_call: TRBV18; d_call: TRBD1; j_call: TRBJ2-5; clone_size: many; cdr3_nt: TGTGCCAGCTCACTTCAGGGGGCCCAAGAGACCCAGTACTTC; cdr3_aa: CASSLQGAQETQYF
v_call: TRBV18; d_call: .; j_call: TRBJ1-2; clone_size: few; cdr3_nt: TGTGCCAGCTCACCACCAGAAATCGGCTATGGCTACACCTTC; cdr3_aa: CASSPPEIGYGYTF
v_call: TRBV5-1; d_call: .; j_call: TRBJ1-1; clone_size: few; cdr3_nt: TGCGCCAGCAGCTACTTCGGACAGTCCAACACTGAAGCTTTCTTT; cdr3_aa: CASSYFGQSNTEAFF
v_call: TRBV27; d_call: TRBD2; j_call: TRBJ2-7; clone_size: few; cdr3_nt: TGTGCCAGCAGTCTATACGCGGGACTAGCTGACGAGCAGTACTTC; cdr3_aa: CASSLYAGLADEQYF
v_call: TRBV3-1; d_call: .; j_call: TRBJ2-2; clone_size: few; cdr3_nt: TGTGCCAGCAGCCAAGAGTACGGGTCCGGGGAGCTGTTTTTT; cdr3_aa: CASSQEYGSGELFF
v_call: TRBV6-6; d_call: TRBD2; j_call: TRBJ2-3; clone_size: many; cdr3_nt: TGTGCCAGCAGTTACGAAGGGACTAGGAGAGATACGCAGTATTTT; cdr3_aa: CASSYEGTRRDTQYF
v_call: TRBV20-1; d_call: .; j_call: TRBJ1-2; clone_size: .; cdr3_nt: TGCAGTGCTAGAGGGGGTCAGGGCTACACCTTC; cdr3_aa: CSARGGQGYTF
v_call: TRBV6-2/TRBV6-3; d_call: .; j_call: TRBJ2-7; clone_size: .; cdr3_nt: TGTGCCAGCAGCCTTCTCGGAACAGGGACGGTGCAGTACTTC; cdr3_aa: CASSLLGTGTVQYF
v_call: TRBV6-5; d_call: TRBD2; j_call: TRBJ2-2; clone_size: many; cdr3_nt: TGTGCCAGCAGTTACTCGTCGGGGGGGCCGAACACCGGGGAGCTGTTTTTT; cdr3_aa: CASSYSSGGPNTGELFF
v_call: TRBV20-1; d_call: TRBD2; j_call: TRBJ2-5; clone_size: many; cdr3_nt: TGCAGTGCTAGGCTAGCGGGAAAAGAGACCCAGTACTTC; cdr3_aa: CSARLAGKETQYF
v_call: TRBV12-3/TRBV12-4; d_call: .; j_call: TRBJ2-2; clone_size: few; cdr3_nt: TGTGCCAGCAGTTTAGAGCCAGGGTTGGACCCCCAAAGCACCGGGGAGCTGTTTTTT; cdr3_aa: CASSLEPGLDPQSTGELFF
v_call: TRBV20-1; d_call: .; j_call: TRBJ1-5; clone_size: many; cdr3_nt: TGCAGTGCTAGAGTTCAAAATAGCAATCAGCCCCAGCATTTT; cdr3_aa: CSARVQNSNQPQHF
v_call: TRBV5-6; d_call: TRBD2; j_call: TRBJ2-1; clone_size: many; cdr3_nt: TGTGCCAGCAGCTCCGGACTAGCGGGAGCGGTGTCCTACAATGAGCAGTTCTTC; cdr3_aa: CASSSGLAGAVSYNEQFF
v_call: TRBV11-2; d_call: TRBD1; j_call: TRBJ2-3; clone_size: many; cdr3_nt: TGTGCCAGCAGTCTTCGGACAGGGCGAGACACAGATACGCAGTATTTT; cdr3_aa: CASSLRTGRDTDTQYF
v_call: TRBV6-5; d_call: .; j_call: TRBJ1-1; clone_size: few; cdr3_nt: TGTGCCAGCAGTTACTCATTACCGGCAGCTAACACTGAAGCTTTCTTT; cdr3_aa: CASSYSLPAANTEAFF